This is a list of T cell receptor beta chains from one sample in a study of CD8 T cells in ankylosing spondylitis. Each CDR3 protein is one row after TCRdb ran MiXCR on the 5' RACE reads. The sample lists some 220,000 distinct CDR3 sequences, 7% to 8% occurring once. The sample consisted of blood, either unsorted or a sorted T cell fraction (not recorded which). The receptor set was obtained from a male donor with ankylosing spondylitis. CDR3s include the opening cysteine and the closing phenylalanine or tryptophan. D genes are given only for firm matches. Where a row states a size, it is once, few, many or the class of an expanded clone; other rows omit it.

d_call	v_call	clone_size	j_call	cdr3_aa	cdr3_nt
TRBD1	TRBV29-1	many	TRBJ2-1	CSVEDIGQGTMGEQFF	TGCAGCGTTGAAGATATAGGACAGGGAACGATGGGTGAGCAGTTCTTC
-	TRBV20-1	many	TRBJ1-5	CSAGKANPNQPQHF	TGCAGTGCAGGAAAAGCGAATCCCAATCAGCCCCAGCATTTT
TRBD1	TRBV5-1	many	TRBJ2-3	CASSRLDRIGDTQYF	TGCGCCAGCAGCCGACTGGACAGGATAGGAGATACGCAGTATTTT
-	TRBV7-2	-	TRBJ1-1	CASSLDRGSVLEAFF	TGTGCCAGCAGCTTAGACCGGGGCAGCGTTCTTGAAGCTTTCTTT
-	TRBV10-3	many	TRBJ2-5	CAISESSGPGRETQYF	TGTGCCATCAGTGAGTCGAGCGGTCCCGGAAGAGAGACCCAGTACTTC
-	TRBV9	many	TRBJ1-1	CASSVGGELNTEAFF	TGTGCCAGCAGCGTAGGCGGAGAACTTAACACTGAAGCTTTCTTT
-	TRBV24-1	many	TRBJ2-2	CATTENTGELFF	TGTGCCACCACCGAGAACACCGGGGAGCTGTTTTTT
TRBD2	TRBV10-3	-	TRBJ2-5	CAISASGGETQYF	TGTGCCATCAGTGCCAGCGGGGGAGAGACCCAGTACTTC
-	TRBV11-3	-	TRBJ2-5	CASRKGGGNETQYF	TGTGCCAGCAGGAAAGGGGGGGGGAATGAGACCCAGTACTTC
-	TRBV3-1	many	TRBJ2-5	CASSQDAEETQYF	TGTGCCAGCAGCCAAGATGCCGAAGAGACCCAGTACTTC
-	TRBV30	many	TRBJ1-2	CAWLRINYGYTF	TGTGCCTGGTTGCGGATAAACTATGGCTACACCTTC
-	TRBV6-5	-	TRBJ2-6	CASSYSTGLGGANVLTF	TGTGCCAGCAGTTACTCCACAGGGTTGGGTGGGGCCAACGTCCTGACTTTC
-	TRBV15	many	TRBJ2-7	CATSLNGGALEQYF	TGTGCCACCAGCTTAAACGGAGGAGCGCTCGAGCAGTACTTC
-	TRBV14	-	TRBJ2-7	CASSQDPAGWGYEQYF	TGTGCCAGCAGCCAAGATCCGGCAGGGTGGGGTTACGAGCAGTACTTC
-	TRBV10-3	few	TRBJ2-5	CAISESRDQLDF	TGTGCCATCAGTGAGTCGAGGGACCAACTTGACTTC
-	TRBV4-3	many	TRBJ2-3	CASSQVGGTDTQYF	TGCGCCAGCAGCCAAGTCGGGGGCACAGATACGCAGTATTTT
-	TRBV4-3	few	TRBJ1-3	CASSQDHRGKENTIYF	TGCGCCAGCAGCCAGGATCACCGGGGAAAGGAAAACACCATATATTTT
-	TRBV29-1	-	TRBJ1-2	CSVVGTRIGYTF	TGCAGCGTTGTTGGGACACGGATTGGCTACACCTTC
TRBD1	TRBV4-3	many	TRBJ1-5	CASSQGVTGGDNQPQHF	TGCGCCAGCAGCCAAGGAGTGACAGGGGGCGACAATCAGCCCCAGCATTTT
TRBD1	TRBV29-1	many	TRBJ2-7	CSVEQGKTGETYEQYF	TGCAGCGTTGAGCAGGGGAAGACAGGGGAAACCTACGAGCAGTACTTC
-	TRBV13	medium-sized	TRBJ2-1	CASSSTESSYNEQFF	TGTGCCAGCAGCTCGACGGAGAGCTCCTACAATGAGCAGTTCTTC
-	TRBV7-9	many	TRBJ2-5	CASRPNGARETQYF	TGTGCCAGCAGGCCTAACGGGGCGCGGGAGACCCAGTACTTC
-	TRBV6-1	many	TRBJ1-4	CASSRTSATNEKLFF	TGTGCCAGCAGTCGGACATCTGCAACTAATGAAAAACTGTTTTTT
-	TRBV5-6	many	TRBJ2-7	CASSLGRAEQYF	TGTGCCAGCAGCTTGGGCAGGGCCGAGCAGTACTTC
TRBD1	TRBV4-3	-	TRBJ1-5	CASSQVPTGDQPQHF	TGCGCCAGCAGCCAAGTACCGACAGGGGATCAGCCCCAGCATTTT
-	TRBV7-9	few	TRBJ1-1	CASSLRPQGLNTEAFF	TGTGCCAGCAGCTTGAGACCCCAGGGACTCAACACTGAAGCTTTCTTT
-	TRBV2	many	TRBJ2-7	CASSVTEFPYEQYF	TGTGCCAGCAGCGTTACAGAGTTTCCCTACGAGCAGTACTTC
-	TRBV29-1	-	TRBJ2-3	CSVEDLGQVTDTQYF	TGCAGCGTTGAAGATCTGGGGCAGGTCACAGATACGCAGTATTTT
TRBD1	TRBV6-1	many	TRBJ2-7	CASISRGPSSYEQYF	TGTGCCAGCATATCCAGGGGGCCGAGCTCCTACGAGCAGTACTTC
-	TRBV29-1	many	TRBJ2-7	CSVNSGQTYEQYF	TGCAGCGTGAACTCAGGACAGACCTACGAGCAGTACTTC
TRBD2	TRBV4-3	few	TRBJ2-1	CASSQSLAGAGDEQFF	TGCGCCAGCAGCCAATCGTTAGCGGGGGCCGGGGATGAGCAGTTCTTC
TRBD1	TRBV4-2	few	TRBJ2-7	CASSQTDRGQDEQYF	TGTGCCAGCAGCCAAACGGACAGGGGGCAGGACGAGCAGTACTTC
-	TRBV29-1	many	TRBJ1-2	CSVDGDEGNFYGYTF	TGCAGCGTTGATGGTGATGAGGGAAATTTCTATGGCTACACCTTC
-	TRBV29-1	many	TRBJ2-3	CSVELLFGRSDTQYF	TGCAGCGTTGAACTGCTATTCGGGAGATCTGATACGCAGTATTTT
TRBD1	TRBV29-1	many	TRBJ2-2	CSVAGTGFTGELFF	TGCAGCGTTGCGGGGACAGGGTTCACCGGGGAGCTGTTTTTT